This is a list of T cell receptor beta chains from one sample in a study of tumor and adjacent non-tumor tissue in lung cancer. TCRdb recomputed calls from the multiplex PCR reads with MiXCR, one row per CDR3 protein. In the table there are 90,000 or so distinct CDR3 sequences, around 57% of which are singletons. Sequenced sample: lung tumor tissue. The source is a man between 65 and 85 years old with non-small cell lung cancer. CDR3s include the opening cysteine and the closing phenylalanine or tryptophan. The D gene is left open where the match is weak. Only some rows state a clone size, as once, few, many or a class for expanded clones.

clone_size j_call v_call d_call cdr3_length cdr3_nt cdr3_aa
medium-sized TRBJ2-5 TRBV11-2 - 15 TGTGCCAGCAGCTTCGGCCGGGGGCGGGAAGAGACCCAGTACTTC CASSFGRGREETQYF
- TRBJ2-7 TRBV28 TRBD1 14 TGTGCCACCGTCGGGTGGACAGGGTCCTACGAGCAGTACTTC CATVGWTGSYEQYF
- TRBJ1-6 TRBV6-5 TRBD1 15 TGTGCAAGCAGTTATGGGACAGGGGGTAATCCACCCCTCCACTTT CASSYGTGGNPPLHF
- TRBJ2-2 TRBV29-1 - 15 TGCAGCGTGAATCCGGGACTTATGAACACCGGGGGGCTGTTTTTT CSVNPGLMNTGGLFF
- TRBJ2-5 TRBV5-1 - 13 TGCGCCAGCAGCTTTGATGCCCAAGAGACCCAGTACTTC CASSFDAQETQYF
- TRBJ2-1 TRBV29-1 TRBD1 14 TGCAACGTTATGGACAGGGCCACCTACAATGAGCAATTCTTC CNVMDRATYNEQFF
once TRBJ2-2 TRBV6-5 - 14 TGTGCCAGCGGTAGGCAGGAGGCCGCCGGGGAGCTGTTTTTT CASGRQEAAGELFF
many TRBJ2-2 TRBV29-1 - 12 TGCAGCGCTACAGGGTGGGCCGGGGAGCTGTTTTTT CSATGWAGELFF
- TRBJ2-7 TRBV30 TRBD1 13 TGTGTCTGGACCGACGTAGCAGGGGGCGTACAGTACTTC CVWTDVAGGVQYF
- TRBJ2-2 TRBV7-9 TRBD1 13 TGCGTCAGCCGGGGACAGGGGCCCGGGGAGCTGTTTTTT CVSRGQGPGELFF
- TRBJ1-1 TRBV10-2 - 15 TGCGCCAGCAGGGAAAACCCCGGGACTACCACTGAAACTTTCTTT CASRENPGTTTETFF
- TRBJ2-1 TRBV6-6 - 15 TGTGCCAACAGTTACTCGACGGTGGTCCGCGGTGAGCAGTCCTTC CANSYSTVVRGEQSF
few TRBJ2-1 TRBV7-2 TRBD1 15 TGTGCCAGCAGCTTCGGCGGGACAGGATACAATGAGCAGTTCTTC CASSFGGTGYNEQFF
- TRBJ2-1 TRBV11-2 TRBD2 18 TGTGCCAGCAGCCGCAAACTAGCGGGGGGGCCAGGGACAACTGAGCAGTTCTTC CASSRKLAGGPGTTEQFF
many TRBJ1-6 TRBV14 - 14 TGTGCCAGCAGCCAAGCCCTCAGGAGATCACCCCTCCACTTT CASSQALRRSPLHF
- TRBJ2-1 TRBV20-1 TRBD1 14 TGCAGTGCCCGGGGACAGGTCACCTACAATGAGCAGTTCTTC CSARGQVTYNEQFF
- TRBJ2-7 TRBV5-6 - 13 TGTGCCTGCGGCTTTCGGGGTATTGGCGAGCAGTACTTC CACGFRGIGEQYF
large TRBJ2-2 TRBV29-1 - 13 TGCAGCGTTGATGTGAAGAACACCGGGGAGCTGTTTTTT CSVDVKNTGELFF
- TRBJ1-5 TRBV11-2 - 17 TGTGCCAGCAACTTAGCCTCTAGGCAGGGGAGCAATCAGCCCCAGCATTTT CASNLASRQGSNQPQHF
many TRBJ2-7 TRBV20-1 - 12 TGCAGTGCTAGGGGAGTAGGGGACGAGCAGTACTTC CSARGVGDEQYF
once TRBJ2-2 TRBV11-2 - 13 TGTGCCAGCAGATTCGAGAGCACCGGGGAGCTGTTTTTT CASRFESTGELFF
many TRBJ2-5 TRBV10-3 - 12 TGTGCCATCAGTGAGAGCTGGGAGACCCAGTACTTC CAISESWETQYF
- TRBJ1-2 TRBV29-1 TRBD1 15 TGCAGCGTTAACCGGGACAGGGGGCGCGATTATGACTACACCTTC CSVNRDRGRDYDYTF
- TRBJ2-5 TRBV11-2 TRBD2 16 TGTGCCAGCAGCGCCCCCACCGGGGGGAACCAAGAGACCCCGTACTTC CASSAPTGGNQETPYF
- TRBJ2-7 TRBV7-9 - 11 TGTGCCAGCAGCGCGGCTTACGAGCAGCACTTC CASSAAYEQHF
- TRBJ2-6 TRBV5-1 TRBD1 18 TGCGCCAGCAGCTTGGCCCCGACAGGGTTCTCTGGGGCCAACGTCCTGACTTTC CASSLAPTGFSGANVLTF